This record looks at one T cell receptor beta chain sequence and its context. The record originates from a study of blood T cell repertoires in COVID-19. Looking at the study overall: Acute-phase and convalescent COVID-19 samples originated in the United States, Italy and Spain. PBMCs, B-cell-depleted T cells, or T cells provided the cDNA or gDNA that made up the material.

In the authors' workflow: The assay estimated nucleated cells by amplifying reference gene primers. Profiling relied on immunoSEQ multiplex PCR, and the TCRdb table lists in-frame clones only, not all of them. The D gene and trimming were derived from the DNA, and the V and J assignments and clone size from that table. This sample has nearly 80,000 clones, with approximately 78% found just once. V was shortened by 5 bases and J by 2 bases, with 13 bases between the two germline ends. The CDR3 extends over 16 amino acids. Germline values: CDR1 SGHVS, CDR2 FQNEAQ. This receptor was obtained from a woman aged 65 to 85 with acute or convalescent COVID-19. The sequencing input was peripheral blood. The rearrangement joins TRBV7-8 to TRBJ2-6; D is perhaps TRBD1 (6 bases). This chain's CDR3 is CASSGYRAPGANVLTF. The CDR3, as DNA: TGTGCCAGCAGCGGGTACAGGGCCCCTGGGGCCAACGTCCTGACTTTC.